This T cell receptor beta chain was found in a study of response to subunit inactivated influenza vaccine. CDR3 length: 19 amino acids. Germline values: CDR1 ENHRY, CDR2 SYGVKD. The V gene lost 2 bases and the J gene lost 4 bases, with 21 bases spanning the gap. This clonotype was recorded once. Its cognate antigen is unknown. Regarding the study as a whole: Seasonal influenza vaccination, on each occasion, was suggested by the authors to recruit few new T cells.

TCRdb reanalysed the RT-PCR reads using MiXCR and keeps one entry per CDR3 protein. Among 450,000 to 700,000 distinct CDR3 sequences listed, 12% to 15% were seen once. The sequencing here drew on PBMCs from blood, taken 11 to 12 days after vaccination. This chain links TRBV10-3 with TRBJ2-6; possible D gene TRBD2, 5 bases. The source of this sequence is a middle-aged man who received an inactivated influenza vaccine. CDR3 loop: CAISESYAPGVRGANVLTF. The CDR3 DNA sequence: TGTGCCATCAGTGAGAGTTATGCCCCCGGGGTGAGGGGGGCCAACGTCCTGACTTTC.